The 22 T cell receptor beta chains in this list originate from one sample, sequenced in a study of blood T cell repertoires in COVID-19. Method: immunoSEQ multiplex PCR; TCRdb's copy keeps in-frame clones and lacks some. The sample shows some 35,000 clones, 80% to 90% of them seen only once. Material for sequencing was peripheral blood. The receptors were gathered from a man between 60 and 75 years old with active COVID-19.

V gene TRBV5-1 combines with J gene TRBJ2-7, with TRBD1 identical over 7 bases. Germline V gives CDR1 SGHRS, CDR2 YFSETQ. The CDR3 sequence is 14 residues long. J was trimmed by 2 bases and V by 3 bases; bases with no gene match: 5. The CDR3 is CASSWGTETYEQYF. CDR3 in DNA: TGCGCCAGCAGCTGGGGGACAGAGACCTACGAGCAGTACTTC. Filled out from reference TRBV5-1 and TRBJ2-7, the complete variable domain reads KAGVTQTPRYLIKTRGQQVTLSCSPISGHRSVSWYQQTPGQGLQFLFEYFSETQRNKGNFPGRFSGRQFSNSRSEMNVSTLELGDSALYLCASSWGTETYEQYFGPGTRLTVT.

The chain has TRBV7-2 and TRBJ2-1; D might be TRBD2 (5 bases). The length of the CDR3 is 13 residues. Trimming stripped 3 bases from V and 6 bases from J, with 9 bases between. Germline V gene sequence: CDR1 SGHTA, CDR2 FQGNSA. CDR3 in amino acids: CASSLVRGNEQFF. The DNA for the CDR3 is TGTGCCAGCAGCTTGGTTCGGGGCAATGAGCAGTTCTTC.

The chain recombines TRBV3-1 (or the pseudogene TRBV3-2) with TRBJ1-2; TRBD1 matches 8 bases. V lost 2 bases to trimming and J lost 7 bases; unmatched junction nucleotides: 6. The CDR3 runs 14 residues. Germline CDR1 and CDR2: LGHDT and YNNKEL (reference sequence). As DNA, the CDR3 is TGTGCCAGCAGCCAATTCCGGGACAGGAGTGGCTACACCTTC. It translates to CASSQFRDRSGYTF.

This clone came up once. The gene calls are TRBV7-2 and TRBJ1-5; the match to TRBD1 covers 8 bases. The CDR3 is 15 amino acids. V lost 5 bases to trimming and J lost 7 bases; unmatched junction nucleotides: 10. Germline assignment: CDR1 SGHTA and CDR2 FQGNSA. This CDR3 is CASSQRQGTGQPQHF. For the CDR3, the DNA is TGTGCCAGCAGCCAAAGACAGGGGACAGGCCAGCCCCAGCATTTT.

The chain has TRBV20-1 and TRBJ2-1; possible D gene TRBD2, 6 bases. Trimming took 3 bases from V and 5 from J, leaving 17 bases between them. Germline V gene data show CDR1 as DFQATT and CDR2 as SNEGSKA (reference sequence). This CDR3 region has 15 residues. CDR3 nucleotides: TGCAGTGCTAGTCTTCGGGAGCCGATCCACAATGAGCAGTTCTTC. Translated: CSASLREPIHNEQFF.

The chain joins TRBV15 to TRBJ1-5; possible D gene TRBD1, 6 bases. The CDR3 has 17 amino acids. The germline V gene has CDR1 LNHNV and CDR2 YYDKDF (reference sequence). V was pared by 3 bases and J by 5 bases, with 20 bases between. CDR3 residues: CATSSVWGQGTYQPQHF. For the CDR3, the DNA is TGTGCCACCAGCAGTGTTTGGGGACAAGGGACCTATCAGCCCCAGCATTTT.

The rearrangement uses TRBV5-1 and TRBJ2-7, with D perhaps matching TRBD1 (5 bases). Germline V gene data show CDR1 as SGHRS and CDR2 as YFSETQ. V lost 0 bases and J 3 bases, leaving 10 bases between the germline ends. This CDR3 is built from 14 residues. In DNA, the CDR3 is TGCGCCAGCAGCTTGGGACAGAGATACTACGAGCAGTACTTC. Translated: CASSLGQRYYEQYF.

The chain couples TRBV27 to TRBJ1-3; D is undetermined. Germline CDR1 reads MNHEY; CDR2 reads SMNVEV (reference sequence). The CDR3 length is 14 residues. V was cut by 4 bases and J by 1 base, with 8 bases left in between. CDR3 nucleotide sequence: TGTGCCAGCAGTTCGGTATTATCTGGAAACACCATATATTTT. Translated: CASSSVLSGNTIYF.

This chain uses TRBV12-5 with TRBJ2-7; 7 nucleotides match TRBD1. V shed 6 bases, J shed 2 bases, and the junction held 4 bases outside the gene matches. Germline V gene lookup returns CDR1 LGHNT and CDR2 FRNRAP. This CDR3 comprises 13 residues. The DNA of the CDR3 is TGTGCTAGTGGAATAGACAGGGCCTACGAGCAGTACTTC. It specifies CASGIDRAYEQYF.

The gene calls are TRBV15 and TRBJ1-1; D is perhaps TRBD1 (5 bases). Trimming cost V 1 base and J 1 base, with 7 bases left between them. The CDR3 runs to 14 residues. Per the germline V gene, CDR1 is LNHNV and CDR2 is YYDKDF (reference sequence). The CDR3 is CATSRGGKNTEAFF. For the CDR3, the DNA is TGTGCCACCAGCAGAGGGGGCAAGAACACTGAAGCTTTCTTT. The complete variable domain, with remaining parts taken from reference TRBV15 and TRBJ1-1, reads DAMVIQNPRYQVTQFGKPVTLSCSQTLNHNVMYWYQQKSSQAPKLLFHYYDKDFNNEADTPDNFQSRRPNTSFCFLDIRSPGLGDTAMYLCATSRGGKNTEAFFGQGTRLTVV.

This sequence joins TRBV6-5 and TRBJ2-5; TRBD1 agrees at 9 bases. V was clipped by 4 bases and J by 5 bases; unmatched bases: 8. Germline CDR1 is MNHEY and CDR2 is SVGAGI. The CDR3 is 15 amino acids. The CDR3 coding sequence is TGTGCCAGCAGTTCGAACACAGGGGGCGGGGAGACCCAGTACTTC. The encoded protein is CASSSNTGGGETQYF.

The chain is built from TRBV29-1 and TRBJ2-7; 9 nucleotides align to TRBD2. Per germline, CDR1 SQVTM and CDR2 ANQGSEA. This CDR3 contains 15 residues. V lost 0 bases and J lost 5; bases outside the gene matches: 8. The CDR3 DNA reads TGCAGCGTTGAAGACGAACTAGCGGGTGCTGACGAGCAGTACTTC. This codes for CSVEDELAGADEQYF.

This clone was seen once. The CDR3 DNA is TGTGCCAGCAGCGTAGGTGGTAGGGGGCAGACAGATACGCAGTATTTT. As protein: CASSVGGRGQTDTQYF. The chain links TRBV9 to TRBJ2-3; TRBD1 aligns across 7 bases. Trimming cost V 0 bases and J 3 bases; bases outside gene matches: 7. CDR1 and CDR2 from the germline V gene are SGDLS and YYNGEE. This CDR3 spans 16 amino acids.

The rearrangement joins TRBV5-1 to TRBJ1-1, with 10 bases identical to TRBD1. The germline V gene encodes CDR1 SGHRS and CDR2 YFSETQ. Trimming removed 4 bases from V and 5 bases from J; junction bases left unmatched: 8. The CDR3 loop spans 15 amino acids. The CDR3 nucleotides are TGCGCCAGCAGCGGGGGGACAGGGGCTGGGACTGAAGCTTTCTTT. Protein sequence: CASSGGTGAGTEAFF.

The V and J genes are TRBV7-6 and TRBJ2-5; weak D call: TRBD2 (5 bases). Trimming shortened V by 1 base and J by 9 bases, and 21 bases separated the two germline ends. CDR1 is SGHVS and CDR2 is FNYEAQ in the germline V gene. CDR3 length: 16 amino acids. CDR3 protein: CASSLDLEGRFGAQYF. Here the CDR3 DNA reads TGTGCCAGCAGCTTAGATTTAGAGGGCCGTTTTGGCGCCCAGTACTTC.

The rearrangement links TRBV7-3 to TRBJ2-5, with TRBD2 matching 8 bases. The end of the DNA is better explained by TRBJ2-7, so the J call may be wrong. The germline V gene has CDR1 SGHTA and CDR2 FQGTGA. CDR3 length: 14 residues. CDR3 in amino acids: CAGRISGNKYEQYF. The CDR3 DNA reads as TGTGCGGGGAGGATTAGCGGGAATAAATACGAGCAGTACTTC.

Here the CDR3 reads CASSGRVNLNYGYTF. CDR3 DNA: TGTGCCAGCAGCGGGAGGGTGAACCTTAACTATGGCTACACCTTC. The genes are TRBV5-4 and TRBJ1-2; D is undetermined. CDR1 is SGHNT, CDR2 YYREEE, per germline (reference sequence). Trimming pared 4 bases from V and 1 base from J, leaving 14 bases between. This CDR3 contains 15 residues. Filled out from reference TRBV5-4 and TRBJ1-2, the complete variable domain reads ETGVTQSPTHLIKTRGQQVTLRCSSQSGHNTVSWYQQALGQGPQFIFQYYREEENGRGNFPPRFSGLQFPNYSSELNVNALELDDSALYLCASSGRVNLNYGYTFGSGTRLTVV.

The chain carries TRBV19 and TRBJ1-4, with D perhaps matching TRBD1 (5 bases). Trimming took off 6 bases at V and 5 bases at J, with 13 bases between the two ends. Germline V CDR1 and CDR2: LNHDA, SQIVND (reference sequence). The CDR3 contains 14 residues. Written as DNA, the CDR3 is TGTGCCAGTAGCCCATCGACAGTAAATGAAAAACTGTTTTTT. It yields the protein CASSPSTVNEKLFF.

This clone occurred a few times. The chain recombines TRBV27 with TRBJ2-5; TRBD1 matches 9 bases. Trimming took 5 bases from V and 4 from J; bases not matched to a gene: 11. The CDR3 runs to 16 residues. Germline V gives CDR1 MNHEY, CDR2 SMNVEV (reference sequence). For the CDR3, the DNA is TGTGCCAGCAGTCCAGGACAGGGGTGGGGGGGAGAGACCCAGTACTTC. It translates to CASSPGQGWGGETQYF.

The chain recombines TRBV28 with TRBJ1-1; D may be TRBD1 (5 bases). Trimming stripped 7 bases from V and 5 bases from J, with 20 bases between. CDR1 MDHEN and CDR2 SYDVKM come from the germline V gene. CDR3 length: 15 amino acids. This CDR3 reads CASNPGSGVVTEAFF. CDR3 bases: TGTGCCAGCAATCCAGGGTCGGGAGTGGTTACTGAAGCTTTCTTT.

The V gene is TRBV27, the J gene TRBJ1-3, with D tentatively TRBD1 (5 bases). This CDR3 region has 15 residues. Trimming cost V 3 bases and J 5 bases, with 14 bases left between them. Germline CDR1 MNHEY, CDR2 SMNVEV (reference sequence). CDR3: CASSFGGGRRNTIYF. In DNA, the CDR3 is TGTGCCAGCAGTTTCGGGGGGGGTCGGAGAAACACCATATATTTT.

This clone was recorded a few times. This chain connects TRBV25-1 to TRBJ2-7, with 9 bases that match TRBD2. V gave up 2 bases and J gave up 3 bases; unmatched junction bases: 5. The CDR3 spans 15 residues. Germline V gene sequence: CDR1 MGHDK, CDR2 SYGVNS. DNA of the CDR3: TGTGCCAGCAGTGAAGTGGCTAGCGGGATCTACGAGCAGTACTTC. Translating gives CASSEVASGIYEQYF.